The entry that follows covers one T cell receptor (beta chain) sequence. The data originate from a study of OX40 agonist ivuxolimab in advanced cancers. The data were produced by immunoSEQ multiplex PCR, yet TCRdb's version contains in-frame clones alone and is incomplete. Found here are tens of thousands of clones, 90% of them singletons; the top ten hold around 0.75%. V gave up 5 bases and J gave up 4 bases, with 11 bases separating them. CDR1 MNHNS and CDR2 SASEGT come from the germline V gene. CDR3 length equals 13 residues. The V gene is TRBV6-1, the J gene TRBJ2-5; D gene ambiguous. The sample consisted of CD4+ or CD8+ T cells sorted from blood, taken in a trial of the OX40 agonist ivuxolimab. The receptor comes from an adult with an advanced solid tumor such as melanoma, head and neck, liver or kidney cancer. In DNA form, the CDR3 reads TGTGCCAGCAGTCAGAATTACGGAGAGACCCAGTACTTC. This encodes CASSQNYGETQYF.